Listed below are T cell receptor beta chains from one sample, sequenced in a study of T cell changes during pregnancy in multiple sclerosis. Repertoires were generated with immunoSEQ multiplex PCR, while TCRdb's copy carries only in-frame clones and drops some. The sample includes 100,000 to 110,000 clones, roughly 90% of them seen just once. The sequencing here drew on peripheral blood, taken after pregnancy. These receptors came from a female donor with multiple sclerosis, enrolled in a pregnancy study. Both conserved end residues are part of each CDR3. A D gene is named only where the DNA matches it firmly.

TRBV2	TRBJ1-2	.	TGTGCCAGCAGCTGGGGAGGGGGTAGCGGCTACACCTTC	CASSWGGGSGYTF
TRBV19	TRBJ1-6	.	TGTGCCAGTAGTATCAGGGATTCACCCCTCCACTTT	CASSIRDSPLHF
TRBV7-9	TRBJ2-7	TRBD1	TGTGCCAGCAGCTTAGCGTTCTGGGACAGGGTCCTCTACGAGCAGTACTTC	CASSLAFWDRVLYEQYF
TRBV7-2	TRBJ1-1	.	TGTGCCAGCAGCTTGACCAGGGTTTTGGGACTGACTGAAGCTTTCTTT	CASSLTRVLGLTEAFF
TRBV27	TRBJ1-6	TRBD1	TGTGCCAGCAGTTTGCGTGACAGGGAAAATTCACCCCTCCACTTT	CASSLRDRENSPLHF
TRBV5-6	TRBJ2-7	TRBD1	TGTGCCAGCAGCTTGGCCAACAGGGGGTTGTACGAGCAGTACTTC	CASSLANRGLYEQYF
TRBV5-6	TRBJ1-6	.	TGTGCCAGCAGCCCCCGGAAATCTAGCTCCTATAATTCACCCCTCCACTTT	CASSPRKSSSYNSPLHF
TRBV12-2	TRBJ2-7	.	TGTGCAAGTCGCCCCGACAGGCTTGGCTACGAGCAGTACTTC	CASRPDRLGYEQYF
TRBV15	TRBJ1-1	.	TGTGCCACCAGCAGAGATCGGGCTGAAGCTTTCTTT	CATSRDRAEAFF
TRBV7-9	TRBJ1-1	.	TGTGCCAGCAGCTTTCAGGGCGGCACTGAAGCTTTCTTT	CASSFQGGTEAFF
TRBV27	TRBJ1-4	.	TGTGCCAGCAGTTTCAATTGGGGGGCAACTAATGAAAAACTGTTTTTT	CASSFNWGATNEKLFF